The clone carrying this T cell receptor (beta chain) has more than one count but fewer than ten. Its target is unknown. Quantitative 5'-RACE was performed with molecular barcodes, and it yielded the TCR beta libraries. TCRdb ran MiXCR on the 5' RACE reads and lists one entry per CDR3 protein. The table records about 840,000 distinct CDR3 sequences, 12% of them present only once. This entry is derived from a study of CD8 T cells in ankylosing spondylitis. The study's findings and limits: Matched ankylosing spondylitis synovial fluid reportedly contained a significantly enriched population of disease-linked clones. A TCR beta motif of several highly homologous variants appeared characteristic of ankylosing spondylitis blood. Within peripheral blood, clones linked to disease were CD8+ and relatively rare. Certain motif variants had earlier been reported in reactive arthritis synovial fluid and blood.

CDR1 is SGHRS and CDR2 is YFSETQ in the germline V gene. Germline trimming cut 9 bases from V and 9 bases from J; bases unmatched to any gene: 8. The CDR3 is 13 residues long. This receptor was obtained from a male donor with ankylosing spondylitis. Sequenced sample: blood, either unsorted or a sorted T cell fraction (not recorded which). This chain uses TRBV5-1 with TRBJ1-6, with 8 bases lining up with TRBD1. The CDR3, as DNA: TGCGCCACCACGACAGGGGAAGGTTCACCCCTCCACTTT. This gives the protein CATTTGEGSPLHF.